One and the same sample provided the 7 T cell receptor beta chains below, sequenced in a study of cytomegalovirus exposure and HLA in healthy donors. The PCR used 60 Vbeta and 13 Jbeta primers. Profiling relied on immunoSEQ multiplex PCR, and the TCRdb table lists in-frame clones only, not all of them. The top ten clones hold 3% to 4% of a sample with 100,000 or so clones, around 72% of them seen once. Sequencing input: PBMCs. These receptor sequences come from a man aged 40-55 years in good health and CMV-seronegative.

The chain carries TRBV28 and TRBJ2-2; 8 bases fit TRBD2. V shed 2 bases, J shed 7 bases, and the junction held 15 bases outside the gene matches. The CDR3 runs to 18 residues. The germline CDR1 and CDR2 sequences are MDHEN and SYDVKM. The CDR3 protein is CASSLGSGTRIQVGELFF. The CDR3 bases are TGTGCCAGCAGTTTAGGGTCCGGGACTAGGATCCAAGTCGGGGAGCTGTTTTTT.

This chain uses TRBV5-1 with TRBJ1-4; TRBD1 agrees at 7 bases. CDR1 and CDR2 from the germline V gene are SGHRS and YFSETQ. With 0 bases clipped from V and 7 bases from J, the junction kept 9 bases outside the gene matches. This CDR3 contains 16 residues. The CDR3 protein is CASSLGYNRGGEKLFF. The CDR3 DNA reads TGCGCCAGCAGCTTGGGATATAACAGGGGTGGTGAAAAACTGTTTTTT.

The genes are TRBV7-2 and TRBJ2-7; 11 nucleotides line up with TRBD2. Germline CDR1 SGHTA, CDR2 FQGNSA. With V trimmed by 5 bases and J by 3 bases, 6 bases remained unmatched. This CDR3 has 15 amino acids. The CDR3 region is CASSETSGGFYEQYF. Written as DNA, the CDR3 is TGTGCCAGCAGCGAAACTAGCGGGGGATTCTACGAGCAGTACTTC.

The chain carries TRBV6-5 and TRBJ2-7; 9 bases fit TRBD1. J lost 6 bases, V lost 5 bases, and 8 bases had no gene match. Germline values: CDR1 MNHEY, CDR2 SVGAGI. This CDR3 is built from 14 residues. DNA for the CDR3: TGTGCCAGCAGTCGGACAGGGGCTTTTCTCGAGCAGTACTTC. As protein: CASSRTGAFLEQYF.

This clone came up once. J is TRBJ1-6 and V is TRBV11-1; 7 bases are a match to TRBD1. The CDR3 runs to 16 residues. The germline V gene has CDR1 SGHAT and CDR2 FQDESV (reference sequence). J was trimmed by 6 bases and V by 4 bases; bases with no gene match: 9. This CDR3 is CASSSSGTDFNSPLHF. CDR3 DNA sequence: TGTGCCAGCAGCTCGTCCGGGACAGACTTTAATTCACCCCTCCACTTT.

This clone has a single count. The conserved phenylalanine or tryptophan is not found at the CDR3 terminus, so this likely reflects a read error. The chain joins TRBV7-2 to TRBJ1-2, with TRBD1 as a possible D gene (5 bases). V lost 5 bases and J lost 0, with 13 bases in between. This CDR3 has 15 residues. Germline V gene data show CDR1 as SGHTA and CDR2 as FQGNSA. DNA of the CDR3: TGTGCCAGCAGCCCTTCCCAGGGCGCTAACTATGGCTACACCGTC. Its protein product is CASSPSQGANYGYTV.

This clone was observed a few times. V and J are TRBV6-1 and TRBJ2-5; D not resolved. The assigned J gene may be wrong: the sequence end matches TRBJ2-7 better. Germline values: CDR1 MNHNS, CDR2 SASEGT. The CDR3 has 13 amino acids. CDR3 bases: TGTGCCAGCAGTGAATTTCGCCTTTTCGAGCAGTACTTC. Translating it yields CASSEFRLFEQYF.